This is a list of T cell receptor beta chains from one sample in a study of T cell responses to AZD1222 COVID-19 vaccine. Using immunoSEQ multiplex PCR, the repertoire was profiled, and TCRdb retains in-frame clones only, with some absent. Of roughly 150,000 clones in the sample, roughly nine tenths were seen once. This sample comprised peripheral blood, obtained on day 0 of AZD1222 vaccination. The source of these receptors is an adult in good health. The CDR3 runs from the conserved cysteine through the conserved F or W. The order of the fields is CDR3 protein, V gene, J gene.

CASSTTVWGRVDGYTF	TRBV7-2	TRBJ1-2
CASRAATGKGVTDTQYF	TRBV9	TRBJ2-3
CASSPWAGQPSGANVLTF	TRBV9	TRBJ2-6
CATDSGTQYF	TRBV2	TRBJ2-3
CASSPAAGVRYGYTF	TRBV19	TRBJ1-2
CASSPTDDTEAFF	TRBV18	TRBJ1-1
CASSLGAGRETQYF	TRBV7-9	TRBJ2-5
CASTQLAGGGETQYF	TRBV28	TRBJ2-5
CASSFVRVAGYTF	TRBV12-3/TRBV12-4	TRBJ1-2
CASSFGQGGTDTQYF	TRBV5-1	TRBJ2-3
CASSPPFRGEETPRGLFF	TRBV18	TRBJ2-2
CASSLYSQGGFTEAFF	TRBV28	TRBJ1-1
CAISERDIPNEKLFF	TRBV10-3	TRBJ1-4
CASSPTGTGGTGELFF	TRBV4-3	TRBJ2-2
CAIKESSGGWDTQYF	TRBV10-3	TRBJ2-3
CASSYETGHRSPLHF	TRBV6-5	TRBJ1-6
CAQALWVSNYGYTF	TRBV30	TRBJ1-2
CASSFVHEQYF	TRBV28	TRBJ2-7
CASSHGQKWVETQYF	TRBV6-5	TRBJ2-5
CASSLRAVGADTEAFF	TRBV7-3	TRBJ1-1
CASSGDHGATPNSPLHF	TRBV5-4	TRBJ1-6
CASSLDTGTEAFF	TRBV7-9	TRBJ1-1
CASSRLPAAKETQYF	TRBV27	TRBJ2-5
CASSYWDFPEQFF	TRBV6-2/TRBV6-3	TRBJ2-1
CASSPPLGGGNYGYTF	TRBV18	TRBJ1-2
CASSFPDRVSTAAFF	TRBV7-9	TRBJ1-1
CASSLRAGRGYTDTQYF	TRBV7-3	TRBJ2-3
CASSSSVKANTGELFF	TRBV6-5	TRBJ2-2
CASSEAGGRDEQFF	TRBV9	TRBJ2-1
CASSPLRDGYYEQYF	TRBV4-2	TRBJ2-7
CASSQGEQHYYEQYF	TRBV3-1/TRBV3-2	TRBJ2-7
CASSQEERNTEAFF	TRBV4-1	TRBJ1-1
CASSLGAGTANEKLFF	TRBV5-1	TRBJ1-4